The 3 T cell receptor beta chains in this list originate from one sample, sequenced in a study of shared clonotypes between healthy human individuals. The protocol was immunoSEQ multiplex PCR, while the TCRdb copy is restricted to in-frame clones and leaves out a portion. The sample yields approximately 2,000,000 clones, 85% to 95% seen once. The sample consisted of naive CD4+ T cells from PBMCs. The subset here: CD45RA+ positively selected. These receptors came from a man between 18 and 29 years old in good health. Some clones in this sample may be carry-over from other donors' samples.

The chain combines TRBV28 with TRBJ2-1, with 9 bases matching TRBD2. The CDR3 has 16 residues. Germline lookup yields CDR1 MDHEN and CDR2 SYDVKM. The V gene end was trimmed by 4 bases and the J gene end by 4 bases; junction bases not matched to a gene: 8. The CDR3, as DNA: TGTGCCAGCAGTTCCTCGTCTAGCGGGATGTACAATGAGCAGTTCTTC. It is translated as CASSSSSSGMYNEQFF.

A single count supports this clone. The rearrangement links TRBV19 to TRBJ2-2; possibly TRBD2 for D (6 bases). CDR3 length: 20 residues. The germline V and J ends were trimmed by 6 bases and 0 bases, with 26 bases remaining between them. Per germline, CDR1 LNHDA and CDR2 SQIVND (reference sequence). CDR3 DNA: TGTGCCAGTAGCCCGCGGGGAGCCCAGGGAAGATACGCGAACACCGGGGAGCTGTTTTTT. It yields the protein CASSPRGAQGRYANTGELFF.

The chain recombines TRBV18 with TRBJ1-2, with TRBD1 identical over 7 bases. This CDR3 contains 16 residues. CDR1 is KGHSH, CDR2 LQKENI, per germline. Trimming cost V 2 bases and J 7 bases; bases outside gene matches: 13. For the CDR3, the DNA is TGTGCCAGCTCACCAGAGTCGTTCGGGCAGGGGGTTGGCTACACCTTC. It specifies CASSPESFGQGVGYTF.